In its sample, the clone carrying this TCR beta chain was seen once. Its antigen is still unknown. Germline V gives CDR1 MDHEN, CDR2 SYDVKM. The CDR3 consists of 14 residues. V shed 5 bases and J 4 bases; nucleotides not matched to a gene: 7. The data originate from a study of Ad26.COV2.S vaccination and SARS-CoV-2 variants. About the research overall: Ad26.COV2.S given intramuscularly, once or twice 56 days apart. Study-level findings and limits: Total T cell responses, in the TCR breadth and depth analyses, may have been underestimated.

This table comes from immunoSEQ multiplex PCR, and its TCRdb copy is limited to in-frame clones, with some not included. Of hundreds of thousands of clones in the sample, around 89% are singletons; the top ten hold under 6%. Treatment here: roughly 20 received Ad26.COV2.S at low or high dose, single or two shots; about five received placebo; per-sample allocation not given. Samples were taken on day 63 after the first vaccine or placebo injection. An Ad26 vector expressing Wuhan-strain SARS-CoV-2 spike served as the vaccine. This specimen consisted of peripheral blood, obtained in a trial of Ad26.COV2.S vaccine versus placebo. The sequence came from a person aged 18 to 59 who received the Ad26.COV2.S COVID-19 vaccine or a placebo. The chain is built from TRBV28 and TRBJ1-1; 7 nucleotides match TRBD1. The DNA for the CDR3 is TGTGCCAGCAGTGCAGACAGGGTGAGCACTGAAGCTTTCTTT. It translates to CASSADRVSTEAFF.